The 5 T cell receptor beta chains in this list originate from one sample, sequenced in a study of blood T cell repertoires in COVID-19. Clones were sequenced by immunoSEQ multiplex PCR, and TCRdb holds only the in-frame ones, with some missing. The sample lists 250,000 to 400,000 clones; about 91% were seen once. The sample consisted of peripheral blood. The receptors here all came from a young woman with COVID-19, enrolled during active disease.

The chain combines TRBV7-2 with TRBJ2-3; D unresolved. Germline V gene lookup returns CDR1 SGHTA and CDR2 FQGNSA. The CDR3 is made up of 15 amino acids. The V end lost 2 bases, the J end lost 2 bases, and 11 bases lay between the germline ends. The CDR3 DNA reads as TGTGCCAGCAGCTTAACGGCAGGAACCACAGATACGCAGTATTTT. Residues: CASSLTAGTTDTQYF.

This clone was recorded at least ten times. The chain uses TRBV5-1 and TRBJ2-5; possible D gene TRBD2, 6 bases. This CDR3 comprises 15 residues. V shed 3 bases and J shed 4 bases, with 16 bases lying between them. Germline values: CDR1 SGHRS, CDR2 YFSETQ. The CDR3 nucleotides read TGCGCCAGCAGCTACCAGGGACTGGGGGGAGAGACCCAGTACTTC. This gives the protein CASSYQGLGGETQYF.

The chain couples TRBV19 to TRBJ2-1; 14 nucleotides align to TRBD2. CDR3 length equals 16 residues. Germline CDR1 LNHDA, CDR2 SQIVND (reference sequence). V dropped 6 bases and J dropped 4; count of bases not matched to a gene: 5. The CDR3 spells CASSGLAGGPYNEQFF. CDR3 DNA: TGTGCCAGTAGCGGACTAGCGGGGGGTCCTTACAATGAGCAGTTCTTC. Complete variable domain (other parts from reference TRBV19 and TRBJ2-1): DGGITQSPKYLFRKEGQNVTLSCEQNLNHDAMYWYRQDPGQGLRLIYYSQIVNDFQKGDIAEGYSVSREKKESFPLTVTSAQKNPTAFYLCASSGLAGGPYNEQFFGPGTRLTVL.

The rearrangement joins TRBV30 to TRBJ1-6, with D unclear. The germline gives CDR1 GTSNPN, CDR2 SVGIG (reference sequence). This CDR3 is 13 amino acids long. Trimming cost V 2 bases and J 6 bases, with 8 bases left between them. Here the CDR3 reads CAWSPTGNSPLHF. The CDR3 DNA reads TGTGCCTGGAGTCCCACGGGTAATTCACCCCTCCACTTT.

Of note for this clone: At one boundary the junction diverges from the germline segment, which might be a read error. The rearrangement uses TRBV7-7 and TRBJ2-1, with TRBD1 matching 10 bases. Germline V gene lookup returns CDR1 SSHAT and CDR2 FNYEAQ (reference sequence). CDR3 size: 16 residues. The CDR3, as DNA: TGTGCTAGCAGCCTCGCCCGGGACAGGGGAACCGGGGAGCAGTTCTTC. Translation: CASSLARDRGTGEQFF.